What follows are 17 T cell receptor beta chains derived from one specimen sequenced in a study of blood T cell repertoires in COVID-19. Sequencing was performed with immunoSEQ multiplex PCR; in TCRdb, only in-frame clones are kept and a portion is missing. The table shows over 150,000 clones, with around 83% occurring only once. The sample consisted of peripheral blood. The origin of the receptors is a woman aged 60 to 75 with COVID-19, enrolled during active disease.

The J gene is TRBJ1-1, the V gene TRBV6-5, with a tentative D call TRBD1 (5 bases). Germline lookup yields CDR1 MNHEY and CDR2 SVGAGI. V was trimmed by 0 bases and J by 3 bases, leaving 8 bases between them. The CDR3 length is 14 residues. The DNA for the CDR3 is TGTGCCAGCAGTTACTCGGGGGGTCACACTGAAGCTTTCTTT. Its protein product is CASSYSGGHTEAFF.

V gene TRBV5-6 combines with J gene TRBJ1-3, with 9 bases lining up with TRBD1. The germline V gene has CDR1 SGHDT and CDR2 YYEEEE. CDR3 length: 16 residues. J gave up 3 bases and V 0 bases, and 4 bases lay outside the gene matches. The CDR3: CASSLVGQGGGNTIYF. The CDR3 nucleotides are TGTGCCAGCAGCTTGGTGGGACAGGGAGGTGGAAACACCATATATTTT.

CDR3 protein: CASSPQGDWGGYTF. CDR3 in DNA: TGCGCCAGCAGCCCCCAGGGTGACTGGGGTGGCTACACCTTC. The rearrangement uses TRBV4-1 and TRBJ1-2, with a weak D call TRBD1 (5 bases). V was shortened by 4 bases and J by 7 bases, with 16 bases between the two germline ends. The CDR3 totals 14 residues. CDR1 and CDR2 from the germline V gene are MGHRA and YSYEKL.

Here the CDR3 DNA reads TGTGCCAGCAGTGAAGCGATGGGGGGCTCCTATAATTCACCCCTCCACTTT. It yields the protein CASSEAMGGSYNSPLHF. V and J are TRBV6-1 and TRBJ1-6, with D perhaps matching TRBD1 (5 bases). The V gene lost 0 bases and the J gene lost 0 bases, with 9 bases spanning the gap. Germline CDR1 reads MNHNS; CDR2 reads SASEGT. The CDR3 is 17 amino acids.

V is TRBV27 and J is TRBJ1-2; D is unclear. CDR3 size: 15 residues. Looked up from germline, CDR1 is MNHEY and CDR2 is SMNVEV (reference sequence). Trimming cost V 5 bases and J 4 bases, with 17 bases left between them. CDR3 sequence (DNA): TGTGCCAGCAGTCTAGGAGGAGGGAGTAGCTATGGCTACACCTTC. The encoded protein is CASSLGGGSSYGYTF.

This chain connects TRBV9 to TRBJ2-2; 12 bases map to TRBD2. V gave up 4 bases and J gave up 2 bases; unmatched junction bases: 12. Germline CDR1 reads SGDLS; CDR2 reads YYNGEE. The CDR3 totals 19 residues. CDR3 in amino acids: CASSPPGLAGTANTGELFF. Written as DNA, the CDR3 is TGTGCCAGCAGCCCTCCCGGACTAGCGGGGACGGCAAACACCGGGGAGCTGTTTTTT. The whole variable domain, filled in from reference TRBV9 and TRBJ2-2, reads DSGVTQTPKHLITATGQRVTLRCSPRSGDLSVYWYQQSLDQGLQFLIQYYNGEERAKGNILERFSAQQFPDLHSELNLSSLELGDSALYFCASSPPGLAGTANTGELFFGEGSRLTVL.

The chain uses TRBV5-1 and TRBJ1-5; D is undetermined. V lost 4 bases, J lost 6 bases, and 14 bases lay in between. Germline V gene sequence: CDR1 SGHRS, CDR2 YFSETQ. The CDR3 has 14 residues. The CDR3 DNA reads TGCGCCAGCAGCCCCCGGGGTCTCGGTCAGCCCCAGCATTTT. Translation gives CASSPRGLGQPQHF. The whole variable domain, filled in from reference TRBV5-1 and TRBJ1-5, reads KAGVTQTPRYLIKTRGQQVTLSCSPISGHRSVSWYQQTPGQGLQFLFEYFSETQRNKGNFPGRFSGRQFSNSRSEMNVSTLELGDSALYLCASSPRGLGQPQHFGDGTRLSIL.

The gene calls are TRBV19 and TRBJ1-6; D perhaps matches TRBD1 (6 bases). The germline gives CDR1 LNHDA, CDR2 SQIVND (reference sequence). V shed 5 bases and J shed 8 bases, with 13 bases lying between them. The CDR3 is 14 amino acids. CDR3 bases: TGTGCCAGTAGTCCCGGGGGGCAGGATTCACCCCTCCACTTT. It specifies CASSPGGQDSPLHF. Full variable domain (outside the CDR3, taken from reference TRBV19 and TRBJ1-6): DGGITQSPKYLFRKEGQNVTLSCEQNLNHDAMYWYRQDPGQGLRLIYYSQIVNDFQKGDIAEGYSVSREKKESFPLTVTSAQKNPTAFYLCASSPGGQDSPLHFGNGTRLTVT.

There are a few counts of this clone. V is TRBV2 and J is TRBJ2-2; weak D call: TRBD2 (5 bases). Germline-derived CDR1 and CDR2 are SNHLY and FYNNEI. This CDR3 is 15 amino acids long. The ends were cut back, 4 bases at V and 6 bases at J, with 15 bases in the middle. The CDR3 bases are TGTGCCAGCAGTGGCACGGGATCACGTGCCGGGGAGCTGTTTTTT. Its protein is CASSGTGSRAGELFF.

V and J are TRBV5-8 and TRBJ1-2, with D maybe TRBD1 (6 bases). Germline V gives CDR1 SGHTS, CDR2 YDEGEE. Trimming pared 5 bases from V and 5 bases from J, leaving 19 bases between. The CDR3 has 15 amino acids. CDR3 DNA sequence: TGTGCCAGCAGTCCCAGGGGCGCGGAGAGATATGGCTACACCTTC. This gives the protein CASSPRGAERYGYTF. Full variable domain (rest looked up from reference TRBV5-8 and TRBJ1-2): EAGVTQSPTHLIKTRGQQATLRCSPISGHTSVYWYQQALGLGLQFLLWYDEGEERNRGNFPPRFSGRQFPNYSSELNVNALELEDSALYLCASSPRGAERYGYTFGSGTRLTVV.

The chain couples TRBV10-3 to TRBJ2-1, with 13 bases matching TRBD2. The V gene end was trimmed by 7 bases and the J gene end by 8 bases; junction bases not matched to a gene: 2. Germline V lookup: CDR1 ENHRY, CDR2 SYGVKD. CDR3 length: 13 residues. The CDR3 DNA reads as TGTGCCATCAAACTAGCGGGAGGGGATGAGCAGTTCTTC. It encodes CAIKLAGGDEQFF.

CDR3 sequence (DNA): TGCGCCAGCACCCAGAACACTGAAGCTTTCTTT. Translating gives CASTQNTEAFF. V usage is TRBV5-1 and J usage is TRBJ1-1; unclear D gene. Trimming took off 6 bases at V and 1 base at J, with 4 bases between the two ends. CDR3 length equals 11 residues. Germline-derived CDR1 and CDR2 are SGHRS and YFSETQ.

This sequence joins TRBV6-5 and TRBJ1-6; weak D call: TRBD1 (6 bases). V was trimmed by 10 bases and J by 9 bases, leaving 13 bases between them. This CDR3 is 12 amino acids long. Germline loops: CDR1 MNHEY, CDR2 SVGAGI. In DNA, the CDR3 is TGTGCCACCAAGGACAGTGCTTCACCCCTCCACTTT. Its protein is CATKDSASPLHF.

The V gene is TRBV3-1 (or the pseudogene TRBV3-2), the J gene TRBJ2-1; 9 nucleotides match TRBD2. J lost 7 bases, V lost 2 bases, and 6 bases had no gene match. Germline assignment: CDR1 LGHDT and CDR2 YNNKEL (reference sequence). This CDR3 is built from 15 residues. The CDR3 reads CASSQFAGGRNEQFF. The CDR3 DNA follows: TGTGCCAGCAGCCAATTTGCGGGGGGGCGGAATGAGCAGTTCTTC.

J is TRBJ2-1 and V is TRBV5-1; 12 bases line up with TRBD2. The CDR3 sequence is 15 residues long. V lost 3 bases, J lost 5 bases, and 3 bases stayed unmatched. Germline CDR1 reads SGHRS; CDR2 reads YFSETQ. CDR3 protein: CASSSRTSGDNEQFF. Written as DNA, the CDR3 is TGCGCCAGCAGCTCCAGGACTAGCGGGGACAATGAGCAGTTCTTC.

This chain links TRBV11-3 with TRBJ2-2; the D is unclear. The CDR3 consists of 14 residues. Per germline, CDR1 SGHNT and CDR2 YENEEA. Deletions cut 3 bases from V and 3 bases from J, with 8 bases between. The CDR3 region has the DNA TGTGCCAGCAGCTTGTTACACGACACCGGGGAGCTGTTTTTT. Translating it yields CASSLLHDTGELFF.

This chain connects TRBV19 to TRBJ2-2, with 8 bases lining up with TRBD1. CDR3 length: 17 amino acids. The V and J ends lost 4 bases and 0 bases, in that order; junction bases with no gene match: 7. CDR1 and CDR2 (germline): LNHDA, SQIVND (reference sequence). CDR3 loop: CASSKAWTGSNTGELFF. The CDR3 nucleotides are TGTGCCAGTAGTAAGGCATGGACAGGGTCGAACACCGGGGAGCTGTTTTTT.